A single sample gave rise to the 4 T cell receptor beta chains below, sequenced in a study of cytomegalovirus exposure and HLA in healthy donors. The PCR employed 60 Vbeta primers together with 13 Jbeta primers. TCRdb's table, derived via immunoSEQ multiplex PCR, lists solely in-frame clones and lacks some. The sample table sets out roughly 84,000 clones. Sequencing was carried out using PBMCs. The source of these receptors is a middle-aged man in good health and CMV-seronegative.

The V call is TRBV7-2, the J call TRBJ2-7; 8 bases match TRBD2. CDR1 is SGHTA and CDR2 is FQGNSA in the germline V gene. This CDR3 contains 15 residues. With 0 bases clipped from V and 2 bases from J, the junction kept 3 bases outside the gene matches. CDR3 coding DNA: TGTGCCAGCAGCTTAGCCGGTAGCGGGGCCTACGAGCAGTACTTC. This translates into CASSLAGSGAYEQYF.

The chain combines TRBV10-3 with TRBJ2-1; 8 nucleotides agree with TRBD1. V gave up 6 bases and J gave up 6 bases; unmatched junction bases: 1. This CDR3 has 12 residues. CDR1 is ENHRY, CDR2 SYGVKD, per germline. DNA of the CDR3: TGTGCCATCAGCGGACAGGGCAATGAGCAGTTCTTC. Protein product: CAISGQGNEQFF.

V gene TRBV5-8 combines with J gene TRBJ2-7, with D possibly TRBD1 on 5 matching bases. The CDR3 length is 15 residues. V was trimmed by 2 bases and J by 1 base, leaving 13 bases between them. Germline V gene sequence: CDR1 SGHTS, CDR2 YDEGEE. CDR3 residues: CASSLRPGLSYEQYF. DNA for the CDR3: TGTGCCAGCAGCTTACGTCCAGGGTTATCCTACGAGCAGTACTTC.

The gene calls are TRBV29-1 and TRBJ1-1; possibly TRBD1 for D (5 bases). This CDR3 has 15 amino acids. V lost 4 bases and J 3 bases, leaving 18 bases between the germline ends. Germline CDR1 reads SQVTM; CDR2 reads ANQGSEA. The CDR3 DNA is TGCAGCGTTGCGACCAGGGTTAGGTTGGACACTGAAGCTTTCTTT. Protein sequence: CSVATRVRLDTEAFF.